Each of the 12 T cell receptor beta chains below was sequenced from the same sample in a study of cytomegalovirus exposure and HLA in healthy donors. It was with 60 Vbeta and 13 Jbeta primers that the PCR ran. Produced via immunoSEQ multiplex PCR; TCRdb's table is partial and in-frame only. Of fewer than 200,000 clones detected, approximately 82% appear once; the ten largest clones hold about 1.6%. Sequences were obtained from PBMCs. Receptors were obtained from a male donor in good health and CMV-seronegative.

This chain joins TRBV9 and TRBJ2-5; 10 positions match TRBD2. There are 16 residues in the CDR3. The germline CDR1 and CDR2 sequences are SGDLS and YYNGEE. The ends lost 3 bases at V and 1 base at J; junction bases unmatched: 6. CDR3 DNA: TGTGCCAGCAGCGGTCCCACTAGCGGGATCCAAGAGACCCAGTACTTC. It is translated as CASSGPTSGIQETQYF.

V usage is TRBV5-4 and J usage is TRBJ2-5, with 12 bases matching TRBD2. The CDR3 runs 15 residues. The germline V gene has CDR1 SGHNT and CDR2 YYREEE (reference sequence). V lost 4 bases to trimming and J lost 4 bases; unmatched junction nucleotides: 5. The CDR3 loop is CASSLLAGGSETQYF. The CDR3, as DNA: TGTGCCAGCAGCCTACTAGCGGGGGGATCAGAGACCCAGTACTTC.

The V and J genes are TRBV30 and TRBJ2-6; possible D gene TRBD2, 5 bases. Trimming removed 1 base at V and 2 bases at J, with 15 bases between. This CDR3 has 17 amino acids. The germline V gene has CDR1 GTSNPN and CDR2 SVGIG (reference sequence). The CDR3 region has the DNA TGTGCCTGGAGTGGGCCAGCGGACCCCACTGGGGCCAACGTCCTGACTTTC. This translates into CAWSGPADPTGANVLTF.

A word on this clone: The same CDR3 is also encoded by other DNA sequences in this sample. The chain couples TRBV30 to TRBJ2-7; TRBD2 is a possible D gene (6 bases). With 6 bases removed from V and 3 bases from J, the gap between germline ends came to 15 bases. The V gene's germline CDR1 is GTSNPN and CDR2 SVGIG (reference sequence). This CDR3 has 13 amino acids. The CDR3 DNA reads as TGTGCCTGCACTAGTGGAGGGTACTACGAGCAGTACTTC. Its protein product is CACTSGGYYEQYF.

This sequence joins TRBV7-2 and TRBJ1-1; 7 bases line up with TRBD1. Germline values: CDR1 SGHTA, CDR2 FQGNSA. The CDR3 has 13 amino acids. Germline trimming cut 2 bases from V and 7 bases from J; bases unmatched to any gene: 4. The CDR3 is CASSLIDRVEAFF. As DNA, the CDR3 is TGTGCCAGCAGCTTAATAGACAGGGTTGAAGCTTTCTTT.

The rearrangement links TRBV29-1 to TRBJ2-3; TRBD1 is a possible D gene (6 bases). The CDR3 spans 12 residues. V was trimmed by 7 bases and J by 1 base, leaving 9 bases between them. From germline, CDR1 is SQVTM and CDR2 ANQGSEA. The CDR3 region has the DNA TGCAGCGCCAGACAGGGCACAGATACGCAGTATTTT. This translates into CSARQGTDTQYF.

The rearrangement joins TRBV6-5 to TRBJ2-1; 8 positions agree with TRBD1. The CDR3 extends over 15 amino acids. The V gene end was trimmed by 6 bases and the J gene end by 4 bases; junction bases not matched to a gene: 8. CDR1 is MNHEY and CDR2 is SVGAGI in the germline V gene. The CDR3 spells CASRRTGSGYNEQFF. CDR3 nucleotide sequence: TGTGCCAGCAGACGGACAGGGTCTGGTTACAATGAGCAGTTCTTC.

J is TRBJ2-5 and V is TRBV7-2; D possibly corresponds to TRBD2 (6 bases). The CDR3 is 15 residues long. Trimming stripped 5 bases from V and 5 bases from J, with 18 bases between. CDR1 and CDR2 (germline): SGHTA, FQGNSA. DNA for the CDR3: TGTGCCAGCAGCGGAACGGGGTCTCGGGGGGAGACCCAGTACTTC. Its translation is CASSGTGSRGETQYF.

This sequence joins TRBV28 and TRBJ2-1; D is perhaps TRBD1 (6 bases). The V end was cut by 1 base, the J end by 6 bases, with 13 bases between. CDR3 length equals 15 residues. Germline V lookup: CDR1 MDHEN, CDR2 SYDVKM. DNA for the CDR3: TGTGCCAGCAGTTTATTGGACAGAAGGGGCAATGAGCAGTTCTTC. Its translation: CASSLLDRRGNEQFF.

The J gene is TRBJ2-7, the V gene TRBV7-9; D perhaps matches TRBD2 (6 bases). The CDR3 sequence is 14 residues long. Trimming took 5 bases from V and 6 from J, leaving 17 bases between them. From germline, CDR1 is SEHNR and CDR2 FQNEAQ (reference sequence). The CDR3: CASSPDGRVSEQYF. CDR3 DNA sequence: TGTGCCAGCAGCCCAGACGGGAGAGTAAGCGAGCAGTACTTC.

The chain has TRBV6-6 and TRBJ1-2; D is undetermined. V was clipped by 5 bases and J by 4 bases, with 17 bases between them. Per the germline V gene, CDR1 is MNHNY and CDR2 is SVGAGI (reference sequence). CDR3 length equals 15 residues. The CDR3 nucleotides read TGTGCCAGCAGTGACGTGCCCGGGGTTGTCTATGGCTACACCTTC. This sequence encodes CASSDVPGVVYGYTF.

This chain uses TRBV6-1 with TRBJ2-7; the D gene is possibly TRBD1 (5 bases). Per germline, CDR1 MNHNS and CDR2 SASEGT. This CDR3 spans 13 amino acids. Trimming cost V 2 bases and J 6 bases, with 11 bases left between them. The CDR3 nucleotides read TGTGCCAGCAGTGAAATGTTAAGGGGCGAGCAGTACTTC. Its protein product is CASSEMLRGEQYF.